One sample yielded the 10 T cell receptor beta chains listed below, sequenced in a study of T cells in Graves' hyperthyroidism and ophthalmopathy. TCR beta CDR3 regions were amplified from RNA. The TCR CDR3 was amplified in a first-round RT-PCR using the HTBI primer set. TCRdb reprocessed the multiplex PCR reads with MiXCR, giving one entry per CDR3 protein. The sample records some 620,000 distinct CDR3 sequences, around 15% being singletons. The sequenced material came from blood. Source of these receptors: a woman aged 25-40 years with Graves' hyperthyroidism.

Many counts were recorded for this clonotype. This chain joins TRBV27 and TRBJ2-7; the D is unclear. V was clipped by 6 bases and J by 2 bases, with 11 bases between them. Germline lookup yields CDR1 MNHEY and CDR2 SMNVEV (reference sequence). This CDR3 is built from 13 residues. The CDR3 DNA sequence: TGTGCCAGCAGACCGGGTCCAGCCTACGAGCAGTACTTC. This translates into CASRPGPAYEQYF.

As regards this clonotype: This may come from a read error, since a much larger clone is one base off. The V gene is TRBV6-2 or TRBV6-3, the J gene TRBJ1-1, with no clear D. V shed 0 bases and J shed 3 bases, with 11 bases lying between them. CDR1 MNHEY and CDR2 SVGEGT come from the germline V gene. CDR3 length equals 15 residues. The CDR3 region has the DNA TGTGCCAGCAGTTACTCCACAGACTTGGACACTGAAGCTTTCTTT. Translating it yields CASSYSTDLDTEAFF.

DNA for the CDR3: TGTGCCACCTTACAGGCGTCCACAGATACGCAGTATTTT. Its protein is CATLQASTDTQYF. V gene TRBV15 combines with J gene TRBJ2-3; tentative D call: TRBD1 (5 bases). Trimming pared 8 bases from V and 2 bases from J, leaving 11 bases between. This CDR3 has 13 amino acids. CDR1 is LNHNV, CDR2 YYDKDF, per germline (reference sequence).

This clonotype was seen many times. The chain employs TRBV28 and TRBJ1-3; the match to TRBD1 covers 7 bases. Germline V gene data show CDR1 as MDHEN and CDR2 as SYDVKM. This CDR3 has 14 residues. V was pared by 6 bases and J by 2 bases, with 4 bases of the junction left unmatched. The CDR3 DNA reads TGTGCCAGCAGCCTGACAGGGACTGGAAACACCATATATTTT. It specifies CASSLTGTGNTIYF.

This clonotype was counted a few times. The chain has TRBV5-1 and TRBJ2-1, with D possibly TRBD1 on 6 matching bases. Germline V gene lookup returns CDR1 SGHRS and CDR2 YFSETQ. Trimming removed 2 bases at V and 10 bases at J, with 16 bases between. This CDR3 spans 14 amino acids. The CDR3 spells CASSFDTGTWEQFF. The DNA for the CDR3 is TGCGCCAGCAGCTTCGATACAGGGACCTGGGAGCAGTTCTTC.

This clonotype was counted many times. The V gene is TRBV12-3 or TRBV12-4, the J gene TRBJ1-5, with 8 bases fitting TRBD1. CDR3 length equals 15 residues. V lost 5 bases to trimming and J lost 7 bases; unmatched junction nucleotides: 10. CDR3 sequence (DNA): TGTGCCAGCAGTCCACAGGGGGTGATGAGCCAGCCCCAGCATTTT. Protein sequence: CASSPQGVMSQPQHF.

The rearrangement uses TRBV9 and TRBJ2-3; the match to TRBD2 covers 8 bases. Trimming cost V 4 bases and J 1 base; bases outside gene matches: 5. Germline V gives CDR1 SGDLS, CDR2 YYNGEE. This CDR3 has 15 amino acids. The CDR3 sequence is CASSRSGSGTDTQYF. In DNA form, the CDR3 reads TGTGCCAGCAGCCGGAGCGGGAGTGGCACAGATACGCAGTATTTT.

In its sample, this clonotype was seen many times. For the CDR3, the DNA is TGCAGCGTTGTGGTGGGGCCGGGTAACTATGGCTACACCTTC. Translation: CSVVVGPGNYGYTF. The V and J genes are TRBV29-1 and TRBJ1-2; weak D call: TRBD1 (5 bases). This CDR3 comprises 14 residues. Germline V gene data show CDR1 as SQVTM and CDR2 as ANQGSEA. V was trimmed by 4 bases and J by 1 base, leaving 13 bases between them. The entire variable domain, with the rest obtained from reference TRBV29-1 and TRBJ1-2, is as follows: SAVISQKPSRDICQRGTSLTIQCQVDSQVTMMFWYRQQPGQSLTLIATANQGSEATYESGFVIDKFPISRPNLTFSTLTVSNMSPEDSSIYLCSVVVGPGNYGYTFGSGTRLTVV.

This clonotype was observed many times. The chain recombines TRBV5-1 with TRBJ2-1; 8 bases align to TRBD2. The CDR3 has 13 amino acids. V shed 6 bases, J shed 5 bases, and the junction held 4 bases outside the gene matches. Germline CDR1 and CDR2: SGHRS and YFSETQ. CDR3 sequence: CASTLRGDNEQFF. Here the CDR3 DNA reads TGCGCCAGCACCCTGCGGGGGGACAATGAGCAGTTCTTC.

This clonotype was observed many times. The chain has TRBV11-3 and TRBJ2-1; maybe TRBD1 (5 bases). V lost 5 bases, J lost 0 bases, and 29 bases lay in between. CDR1 and CDR2 from the germline V gene are SGHNT and YENEEA. The CDR3 loop spans 21 amino acids. The CDR3 is CASSPHISPRQPTDSYNEQFF. The CDR3 DNA is TGTGCCAGCAGCCCACACATCTCCCCCCGACAGCCTACTGACTCCTACAATGAGCAGTTCTTC.